Reported below is one T cell receptor (beta chain). Its cognate antigen is unknown. These data come from a study of T cells in localized non-small cell lung cancer. Study conclusions and caveats: In adjacent lung, a median roughly 60 of the top 100 tumor clones were found. The highest T cell clonality was in uninvolved adjacent lung, above tumor. The study sequenced only one region of the tumor. As a result, intratumor heterogeneity could not be excluded and remains possible.

The V end lost 2 bases, the J end lost 0 bases, and 14 bases lay between the germline ends. From germline, CDR1 is KGHSH and CDR2 LQKENI. The CDR3 consists of 16 residues. Sequencing used immunoSEQ multiplex PCR; TCRdb keeps in-frame clones, though not all of them. Among 25,000 to 30,000 clones listed, about 88% were seen once. The chain is built from TRBV18 and TRBJ2-7; D uncertain. Sequences were derived from peripheral blood, sampled before any cancer treatment. The sequence was collected from a female donor over 55 with stage III squamous cell lung carcinoma. CDR3 DNA: TGTGCCAGCTCACCAGGGGAAACCATCAGCTCCTACGAGCAGTACTTC. It is translated as CASSPGETISSYEQYF. The full variable domain, its missing parts supplied by reference TRBV18 and TRBJ2-7, is NAGVMQNPRHLVRRRGQEARLRCSPMKGHSHVYWYRQLPEEGLKFMVYLQKENIIDESGMPKERFSAEFPKEGPSILRIQQVVRGDSAAYFCASSPGETISSYEQYFGPGTRLTVT.